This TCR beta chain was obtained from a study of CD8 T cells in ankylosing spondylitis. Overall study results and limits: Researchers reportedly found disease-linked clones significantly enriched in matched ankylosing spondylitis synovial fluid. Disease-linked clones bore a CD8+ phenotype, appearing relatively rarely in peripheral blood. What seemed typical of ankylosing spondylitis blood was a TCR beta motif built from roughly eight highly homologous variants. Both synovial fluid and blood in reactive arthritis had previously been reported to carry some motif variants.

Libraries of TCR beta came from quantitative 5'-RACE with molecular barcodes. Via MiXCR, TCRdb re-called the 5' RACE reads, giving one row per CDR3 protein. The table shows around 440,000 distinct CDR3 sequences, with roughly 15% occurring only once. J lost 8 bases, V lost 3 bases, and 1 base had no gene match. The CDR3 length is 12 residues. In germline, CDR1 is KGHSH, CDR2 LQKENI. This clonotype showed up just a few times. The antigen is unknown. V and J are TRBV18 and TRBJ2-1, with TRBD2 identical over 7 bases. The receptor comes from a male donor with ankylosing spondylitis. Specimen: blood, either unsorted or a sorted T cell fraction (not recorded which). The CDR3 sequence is CASSPLADEQFF. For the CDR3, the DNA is TGTGCCAGCTCACCCCTAGCGGATGAGCAGTTCTTC.